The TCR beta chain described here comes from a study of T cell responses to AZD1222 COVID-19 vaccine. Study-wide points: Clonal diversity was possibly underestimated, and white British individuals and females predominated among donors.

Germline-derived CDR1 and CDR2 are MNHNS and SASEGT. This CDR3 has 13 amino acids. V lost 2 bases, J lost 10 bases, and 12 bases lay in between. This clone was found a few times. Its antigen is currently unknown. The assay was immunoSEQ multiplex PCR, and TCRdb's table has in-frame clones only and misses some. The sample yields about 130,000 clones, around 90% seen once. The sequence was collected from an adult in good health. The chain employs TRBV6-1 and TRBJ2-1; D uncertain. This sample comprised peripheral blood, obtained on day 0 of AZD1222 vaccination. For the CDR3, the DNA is TGTGCCAGCAGTGAAAATAGGGCAATGGAGCAGTTCTTC. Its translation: CASSENRAMEQFF.